The T cell receptor beta chain described here comes from a study of OX40 agonist ivuxolimab in advanced cancers. Study at large: Prior anti-PD-1, anti-PD-L1 or anti-CTLA-4 therapy was allowed; more than 30% had some.

The assay was immunoSEQ multiplex PCR, and TCRdb's table has in-frame clones only and misses some. In the table there are about 61,000 clones, around 89% of which are singletons. Losses at the gene ends were 3 bases for V and 0 bases for J; bases not matched to a gene: 5. This CDR3 is built from 18 residues. From germline, CDR1 is LNHDA and CDR2 SQIVND (reference sequence). Findings of the study overall: More expanded clones were found, on average, in CD8+ than in CD4+ T cells.

On this clone: Its matching antigen is unknown.

This sample comprised CD4+ or CD8+ T cells sorted from blood, obtained in a trial of the OX40 agonist ivuxolimab. This receptor was obtained from an adult with an advanced solid tumor such as melanoma, head and neck, liver or kidney cancer. The V gene is TRBV19, the J gene TRBJ2-6; TRBD2 aligns across 10 bases. CDR3 residues: CASSIRIAGGSGANVLTF. CDR3 in DNA: TGTGCCAGTAGTATTAGGATAGCGGGAGGCTCTGGGGCCAACGTCCTGACTTTC.